This entry describes one T cell receptor (beta chain). Profiled with immunoSEQ multiplex PCR; TCRdb holds only in-frame clones, not every one. This sample carries 90,000 to 100,000 clones, approximately 90% of them seen once, and the ten largest clones take less than 4.5%. CDR1 and CDR2 from the germline V gene are KGHSH and LQKENI. The trim removed 6 bases at V and 7 bases at J, leaving 12 bases unmatched. The CDR3 has 17 residues. The data were obtained in a study of control samples from healthy donors and cancer patients. The V and J genes are TRBV18 and TRBJ1-4; 12 positions agree with TRBD1. The source of this sequence is a young woman in good health. Sequences were obtained from blood. CDR3 residues: CASSLAGTGGAREKLFF. Written as DNA, the CDR3 is TGTGCCAGCTCCCTGGCCGGGACAGGGGGCGCCCGTGAAAAACTGTTTTTT.